A selection of T cell receptor beta chains follows, all from one sample in a study of blood T cell repertoires in COVID-19. Profiled with immunoSEQ multiplex PCR; TCRdb holds only in-frame clones, not every one. The sample yields around 260,000 clones, approximately 86% seen once. The sample was peripheral blood. These TCRs come from a woman between 55 and 75 years old with COVID-19, enrolled during active disease. The CDR3 runs from the conserved cysteine through the conserved F or W. A D gene is named only where the DNA matches it firmly. Expanded clones get a size class; other rows say once, few or many, or leave the size out.

clone_size	d_call	cdr3_length	v_call	j_call	cdr3_nt	cdr3_aa
-	-	14	TRBV3-1/TRBV3-2	TRBJ1-2	TGTGCCAGCAGCCAAGGTGAGGCGGTCTATGGCTACACCTTC	CASSQGEAVYGYTF
-	-	17	TRBV7-8	TRBJ1-4	TGTGCCAGCAGCCCCAAGACACCGGGGGCAACTAATGAAAAACTGTTTTTT	CASSPKTPGATNEKLFF
few	-	14	TRBV28	TRBJ2-1	TGTGCCAGCAGTCTCCGTCCGTCCTACAATGAGCAGTTCTTC	CASSLRPSYNEQFF
-	-	14	TRBV18	TRBJ2-4	TGTGCCAGCTCACCGATGACAGAGAAAAACATTCAGTACTTC	CASSPMTEKNIQYF
-	-	11	TRBV30	TRBJ1-2	TGTGCCTGGGCTGGACTCTATGGCTACACCTTC	CAWAGLYGYTF
-	-	17	TRBV3-1/TRBV3-2	TRBJ1-3	TGTGCCAGCAGCCAGGCAGCATTCGGGGCGGGAGGAAACACCATATATTTT	CASSQAAFGAGGNTIYF
-	-	17	TRBV11-3	TRBJ1-5	TGTGCCAGCAGCTTGGACCCAGGGTACTATAGCAATCAGCCCCAGCATTTT	CASSLDPGYYSNQPQHF
-	TRBD1	14	TRBV6-2/TRBV6-3	TRBJ1-2	TGTGCCAGCAGTAAGACAGGGTTGAACTATGGCTACACCTTC	CASSKTGLNYGYTF
-	TRBD1	14	TRBV5-4	TRBJ2-5	TGTGCCAGCAGCTCGGGACAGGGACGAGAGACCCAGTACTTC	CASSSGQGRETQYF
-	TRBD1	13	TRBV6-5	TRBJ2-1	TGTGCCACCGACAGGGGGCGCTACAATGAGCAGTTCTTC	CATDRGRYNEQFF
-	-	14	TRBV2	TRBJ2-7	TGTGCCAGCAGGAGAGACACCTACCCCTACGAGCAGTACTTC	CASRRDTYPYEQYF
-	TRBD1	16	TRBV15	TRBJ2-1	TGTGCCACCAGCACAGGACAGGGAGGAAGACGGAATGAGCAGTTCTTC	CATSTGQGGRRNEQFF
-	-	15	TRBV7-2	TRBJ2-7	TGTGCCAGCAGCTTAGCCCCAGGAGGGGAGTTCGAGCAGTACTTC	CASSLAPGGEFEQYF
once	-	11	TRBV12-3/TRBV12-4	TRBJ2-1	TGTGCCAGCACCCTCTACAATGAGCAGTTCTTC	CASTLYNEQFF
-	-	16	TRBV4-1	TRBJ2-2	TGCGCCAGCAGCCGCGGACTCAATTACGACACCGGGGAGCTGTTTTTT	CASSRGLNYDTGELFF
-	-	14	TRBV5-1	TRBJ1-3	TGCGCCAGCAGCCCCTCAGGTAGTGGAAACACCATATATTTT	CASSPSGSGNTIYF
-	TRBD2	13	TRBV20-1	TRBJ2-5	TGCAGTGCTGGTGGGACTAGCGAAGAGACCCAGTACTTC	CSAGGTSEETQYF
-	-	14	TRBV18	TRBJ2-2	TGTGCCAGCTCACCTCCTACGAACACCGGGGAGCTGTTTTTT	CASSPPTNTGELFF
many	-	12	TRBV28	TRBJ1-5	TGTGCCAGCAGGTCTGGCAATCAGCCCCAGCATTTT	CASRSGNQPQHF
-	TRBD1	15	TRBV19	TRBJ2-7	TGTGCCAGTAGTAGGACAGGGCAAATTGGCTACGAGCAGTACTTC	CASSRTGQIGYEQYF
-	-	16	TRBV9	TRBJ2-1	TGTGCCAGCAGCGTAGTGGGGGCCCGGTCAAGCAATGAGCAGTTCTTC	CASSVVGARSSNEQFF
-	-	13	TRBV12-3/TRBV12-4	TRBJ1-5	TGTGCCACCGCTCCAGGGTTGAATCGGCCCCAGCATTTT	CATAPGLNRPQHF
-	-	19	TRBV7-8	TRBJ2-3	TGTGCCAGCAGCTTGCCCAATTTCTCGGCACCGACACGCACAGATACGCAGTATTTT	CASSLPNFSAPTRTDTQYF
-	TRBD1	18	TRBV4-2	TRBJ1-6	TGTGCCAGCAGCCAAGGAGACAGGGGGCACTCCTATAATTCACCCCTCCACTTT	CASSQGDRGHSYNSPLHF
-	TRBD2	15	TRBV7-2	TRBJ2-3	TGTGCCAGCAGCTATCTAGCGGGCCAAATAGATACGCAGTATTTT	CASSYLAGQIDTQYF
once	-	16	TRBV18	TRBJ1-4	TGTGCCAGCTCACCGCACCCGCTACAGGGCTCCGGGGAACTGTTTTTT	CASSPHPLQGSGELFF
-	-	12	TRBV11-1	TRBJ1-1	TGTGCCAGCAGCTTAGAAACATCTGAAGCTTTCTTT	CASSLETSEAFF
-	-	14	TRBV6-5	TRBJ2-7	TGTGCCAGCAGGGCTAGAAACTCCCCCTACGAGCAGTACTTC	CASRARNSPYEQYF
-	TRBD1	15	TRBV3-1/TRBV3-2	TRBJ1-5	TGTGCCAGCAGCGGACAGGGACATAGCAATCAGCCCCAGCATTTT	CASSGQGHSNQPQHF
-	TRBD1	15	TRBV18	TRBJ2-7	TGTGCCAGCTCACCTCGGAGAGGGGGCGCCTACGAGCAGTACTTC	CASSPRRGGAYEQYF
once	-	13	TRBV27	TRBJ2-7	TGTGCCAGCAGTCCTAGGACAGTCTACGAGCAGTACTTC	CASSPRTVYEQYF
once	-	15	TRBV4-2	TRBJ1-5	TGTGCCAGCAGCCAAGAAGGGCAGGGGCATCAGCCCCAGCATTTT	CASSQEGQGHQPQHF
-	-	14	TRBV19	TRBJ1-4	TGTGCCAGTAGTGAGCTTTCAACTAATGAAAAACTGTTTTTT	CASSELSTNEKLFF
-	TRBD2	16	TRBV28	TRBJ2-5	TGTGCCAGCAGTTTCCTGAGCGGGAGTAGTTCAGAGACCCAGTACTTC	CASSFLSGSSSETQYF
-	TRBD1	14	TRBV5-1	TRBJ1-2	TGCGCCAGCAGCTTATACAGGGGGAACTATGGCTACACCTTC	CASSLYRGNYGYTF
-	-	14	TRBV19	TRBJ1-5	TGTGCCAGTAGTAGAAATGAGGGCCGGCAGCCCCAGCATTTT	CASSRNEGRQPQHF
-	-	15	TRBV6-6	TRBJ1-5	TGTGCCAGCAGTTACGACACAGGGACCAATCAGCCCCAGCATTTT	CASSYDTGTNQPQHF
-	-	14	TRBV3-1/TRBV3-2	TRBJ1-4	TGTGCCAGCAGCCATCGAGTGAGTAATGAAAAACTGTTTTTT	CASSHRVSNEKLFF
-	-	12	TRBV7-9	TRBJ2-7	TGTGCCAGCGCGCCGGAGGTCTACGAGCAGTACTTC	CASAPEVYEQYF
few	TRBD1	16	TRBV5-4	TRBJ2-1	TGTGCCAGCAGCTGGGGGGGACAGGGGGCTAGCGATGAGCAGTTCTTC	CASSWGGQGASDEQFF
-	-	15	TRBV30	TRBJ2-3	TGTGCCTGGAGTACGTGGGGCAGTAGCACAGATACGCAGTATTTT	CAWSTWGSSTDTQYF
-	TRBD1	15	TRBV6-4	TRBJ2-2	TGTGCCAGCAGTTCCGGGACAGGACTCGGCGGGGAGCTGTTTTTT	CASSSGTGLGGELFF
-	-	12	TRBV14	TRBJ1-1	TGTGCCAGCAGCCTACTATCAGCAGAAGCTTTCTTT	CASSLLSAEAFF
few	-	15	TRBV11-3	TRBJ2-2	TGTGCCAGCAGCTTAGGGACAGTTGGGACCGGGGAGCTGTTTTTT	CASSLGTVGTGELFF
-	-	17	TRBV2	TRBJ2-1	TGTGCCAGCAGTGAACGTTATGGGCGAAGCTCCTACAATGAGCAGTTCTTC	CASSERYGRSSYNEQFF
-	-	15	TRBV15	TRBJ1-5	TGTGCCACCAGCAGTCTGGGGCCGGGCGGGGAGCCCCAGCATTTT	CATSSLGPGGEPQHF
few	TRBD1	13	TRBV28	TRBJ1-1	TGTGCCAGCAGGGGACAGATGAACACTGAAGCTTTCTTT	CASRGQMNTEAFF
-	-	14	TRBV18	TRBJ2-2	TGTGCCAGCGCGGACAAAGCGAACACCGGGGAGCTGTTTTTT	CASADKANTGELFF
-	TRBD1	15	TRBV7-3	TRBJ1-1	TGTGCCAGCAGCTTAGGGGGACAGATGAACACTGAAGCTTTCTTT	CASSLGGQMNTEAFF
-	TRBD1	15	TRBV4-1	TRBJ1-4	TGCGCCAGCAGCCAAGATAAGGGGGCAGCGGAAAAACTGTTTTTT	CASSQDKGAAEKLFF
-	-	15	TRBV7-2	TRBJ2-5	TGTGCCAGCAGCTTAGCTCGGGGGTACCAAGAGACCCAGTACTTC	CASSLARGYQETQYF
-	-	13	TRBV29-1	TRBJ2-1	TGCAGCGTTGAGGGACTCTCTAGGAATGAGCAGTTCTTC	CSVEGLSRNEQFF
-	-	18	TRBV6-1	TRBJ2-1	TGTGCCAGCAGTGAAGCGCTTCTTACGGGAAGGCGGTACAATGAGCAGTTCTTC	CASSEALLTGRRYNEQFF